This T cell receptor (beta chain) is drawn from a study of blood T cell repertoires in COVID-19. On the study more broadly: Samples came from the United States, Italy and Spain, spanning acute and convalescent COVID-19. The cDNA or gDNA used as material had been derived from T cells, B-cell-depleted T cells, or PBMCs.

Germline lookup yields CDR1 SGHDT and CDR2 YYEEEE. Trimming removed 3 bases from V and 8 bases from J; junction bases left unmatched: 15. This CDR3 has 17 residues. In the authors' workflow: Scientists estimated how many nucleated cells there were by amplifying reference gene primers. Measured with immunoSEQ multiplex PCR; TCRdb has only the in-frame clones, and not every one. V and J calls and clone size are as listed in that table; D and trimming were resolved from the DNA. The sample lists about 72,000 clones; roughly 90% were seen once. Material for sequencing was peripheral blood. The receptor's source is a woman aged 60-75 years with active COVID-19. This chain connects TRBV5-6 to TRBJ1-4, with TRBD1 matching over 8 bases. The chain's CDR3 is CASSSVYSGTGLEKLFF. The CDR3 DNA sequence: TGTGCCAGCAGCTCGGTATACTCCGGGACAGGCTTGGAAAAACTGTTTTTT.